This T cell receptor beta chain appears in the sequencing data of a study of blood T cells in healthy people across ages. General observations from the study: Percentage of naive T cells showed a strong correlation with TCR beta diversity. Donors of long life had a larger count of naive CD4+ cells and greater diversity than aged donors. It was held that diversity estimates obtained from one million T cells represented underestimates.

Using a J-beta primer mix together with a sample-barcoded 5' primer, a second PCR was run for about 6 to 11 cycles. TCRdb processed the 5' RACE reads anew with MiXCR; each CDR3 protein has one entry. Seen here are 750,000 to 1,000,000 distinct CDR3 sequences, about 27% observed once, and the top ten hold approximately 10%. CDR3 length: 14 amino acids. In germline, CDR1 is DFQATT, CDR2 SNEGSKA (reference sequence). Trimming removed 0 bases from V and 7 bases from J, with 15 bases in between. There are many counts of this clonotype. The antigen remains undetermined. In addition, the sample was reused for a study of T cells of mothers and their children.

Sequenced sample: blood. V is TRBV20-1 and J is TRBJ1-2, with D perhaps TRBD1 (6 bases). This TCR was recovered from a woman between 35 and 50 years old in good health. In DNA, the CDR3 is TGCAGTGCTAGAGAAGCACAGGGCAGCTCTGGCTACACCTTC. It yields the protein CSAREAQGSSGYTF.